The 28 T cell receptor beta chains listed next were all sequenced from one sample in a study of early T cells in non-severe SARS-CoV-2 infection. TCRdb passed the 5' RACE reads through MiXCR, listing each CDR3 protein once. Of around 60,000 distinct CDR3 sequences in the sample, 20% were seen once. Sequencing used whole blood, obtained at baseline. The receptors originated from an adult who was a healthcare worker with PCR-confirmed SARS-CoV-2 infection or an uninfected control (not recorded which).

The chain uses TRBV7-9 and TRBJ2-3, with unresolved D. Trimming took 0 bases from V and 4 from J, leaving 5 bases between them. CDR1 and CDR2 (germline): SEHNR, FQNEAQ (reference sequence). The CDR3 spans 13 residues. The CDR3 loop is CASSLAWADTQYF. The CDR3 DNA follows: TGTGCCAGCAGCTTAGCCTGGGCAGATACGCAGTATTTT.

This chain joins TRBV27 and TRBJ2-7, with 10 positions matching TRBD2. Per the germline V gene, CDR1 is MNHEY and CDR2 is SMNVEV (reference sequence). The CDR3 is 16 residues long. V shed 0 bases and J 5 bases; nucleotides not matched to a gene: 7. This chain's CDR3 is CASSLSVIAGGNEQYF. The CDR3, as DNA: TGTGCCAGCAGTTTATCGGTAATAGCGGGGGGTAACGAGCAGTACTTC.

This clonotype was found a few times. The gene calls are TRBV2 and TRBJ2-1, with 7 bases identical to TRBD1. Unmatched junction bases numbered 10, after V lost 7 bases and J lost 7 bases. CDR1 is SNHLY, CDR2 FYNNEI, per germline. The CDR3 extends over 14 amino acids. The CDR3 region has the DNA TGTGCCAGCAAGATAGGACAGGCGGTTAATGAGCAGTTCTTC. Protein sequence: CASKIGQAVNEQFF.

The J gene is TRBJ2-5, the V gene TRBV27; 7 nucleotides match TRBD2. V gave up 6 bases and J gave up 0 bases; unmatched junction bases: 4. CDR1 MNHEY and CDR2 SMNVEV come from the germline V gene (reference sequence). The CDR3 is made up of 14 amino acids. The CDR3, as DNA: TGTGCCAGCAGCCTGACTAGCCACCAAGAGACCCAGTACTTC. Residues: CASSLTSHQETQYF.

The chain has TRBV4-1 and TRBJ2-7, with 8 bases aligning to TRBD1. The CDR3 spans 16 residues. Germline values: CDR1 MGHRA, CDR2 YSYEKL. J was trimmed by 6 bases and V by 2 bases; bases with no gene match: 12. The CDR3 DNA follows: TGCGCCAGCAGCCAACGCACCAATCCAGGGGGCGGCGAGCAGTACTTC. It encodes CASSQRTNPGGGEQYF.

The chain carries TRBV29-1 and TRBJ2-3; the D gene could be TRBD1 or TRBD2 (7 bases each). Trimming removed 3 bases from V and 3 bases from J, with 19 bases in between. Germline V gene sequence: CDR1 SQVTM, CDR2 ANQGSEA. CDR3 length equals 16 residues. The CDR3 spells CSVDRGGRQGTDTQYF. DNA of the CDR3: TGCAGCGTTGACAGGGGGGGCAGACAAGGAACAGATACGCAGTATTTT.

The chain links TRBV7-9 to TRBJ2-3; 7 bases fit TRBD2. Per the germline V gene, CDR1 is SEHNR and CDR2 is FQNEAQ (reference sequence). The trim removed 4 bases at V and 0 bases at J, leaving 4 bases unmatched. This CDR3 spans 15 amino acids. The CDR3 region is CASSSLAASTDTQYF. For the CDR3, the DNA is TGTGCCAGCAGCTCCCTAGCGGCCAGCACAGATACGCAGTATTTT.

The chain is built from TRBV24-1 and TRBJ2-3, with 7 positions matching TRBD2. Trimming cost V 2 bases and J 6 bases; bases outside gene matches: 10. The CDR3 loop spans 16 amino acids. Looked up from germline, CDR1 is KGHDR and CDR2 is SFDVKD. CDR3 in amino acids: CATSDSDGGKMDTQYF. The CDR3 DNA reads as TGTGCCACCAGTGATTCCGACGGGGGGAAGATGGATACGCAGTATTTT.

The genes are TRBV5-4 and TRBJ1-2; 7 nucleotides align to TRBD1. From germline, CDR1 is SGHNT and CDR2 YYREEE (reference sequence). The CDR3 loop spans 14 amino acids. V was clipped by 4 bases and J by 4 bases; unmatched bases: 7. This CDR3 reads CASSGRDSLYGYTF. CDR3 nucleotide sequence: TGTGCCAGCAGCGGACGGGACAGCCTCTATGGCTACACCTTC.

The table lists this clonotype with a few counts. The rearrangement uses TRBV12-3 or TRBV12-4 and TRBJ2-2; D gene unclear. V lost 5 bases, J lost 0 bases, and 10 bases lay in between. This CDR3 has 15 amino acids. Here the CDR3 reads CASSPRRANTGELFF. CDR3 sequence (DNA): TGTGCCAGCAGTCCCCGGAGAGCGAACACCGGGGAGCTGTTTTTT.

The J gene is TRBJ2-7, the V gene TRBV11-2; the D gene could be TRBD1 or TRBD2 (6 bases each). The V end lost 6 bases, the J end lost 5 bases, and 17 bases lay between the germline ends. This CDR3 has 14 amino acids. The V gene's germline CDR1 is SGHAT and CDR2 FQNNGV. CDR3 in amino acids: CASRVSSGAHEQYF. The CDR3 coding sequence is TGTGCCAGCAGGGTGTCTTCGGGGGCCCACGAGCAGTACTTC.

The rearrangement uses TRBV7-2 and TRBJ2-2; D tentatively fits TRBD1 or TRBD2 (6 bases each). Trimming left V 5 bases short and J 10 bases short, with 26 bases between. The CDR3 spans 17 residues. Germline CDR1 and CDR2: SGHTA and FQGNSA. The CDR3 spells CASSPRGVLAPSEELFF. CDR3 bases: TGTGCCAGCAGCCCTAGGGGGGTCCTAGCGCCTTCGGAGGAGCTGTTTTTT.

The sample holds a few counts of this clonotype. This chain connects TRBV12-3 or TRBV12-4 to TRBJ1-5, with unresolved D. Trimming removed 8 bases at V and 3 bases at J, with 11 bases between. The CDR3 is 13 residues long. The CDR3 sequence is CASQQRVNQPQHF. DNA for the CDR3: TGTGCCAGCCAGCAGCGGGTCAATCAGCCCCAGCATTTT.

This CDR3 is CASSLVPVETQYF. For the CDR3, the DNA is TGTGCCAGCAGCTTAGTGCCAGTAGAGACCCAGTACTTC. The rearrangement links TRBV7-9 to TRBJ2-5, with D uncertain. CDR1 is SEHNR and CDR2 is FQNEAQ in the germline V gene (reference sequence). With 1 base removed from V and 4 bases from J, the gap between germline ends came to 7 bases. This CDR3 is 13 amino acids long.

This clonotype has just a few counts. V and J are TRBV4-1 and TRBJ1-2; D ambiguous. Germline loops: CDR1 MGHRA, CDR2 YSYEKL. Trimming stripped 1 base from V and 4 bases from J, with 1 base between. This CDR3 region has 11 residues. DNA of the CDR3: TGCGCCAGCAGCCAAGCCTATGGCTACACCTTC. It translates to CASSQAYGYTF.

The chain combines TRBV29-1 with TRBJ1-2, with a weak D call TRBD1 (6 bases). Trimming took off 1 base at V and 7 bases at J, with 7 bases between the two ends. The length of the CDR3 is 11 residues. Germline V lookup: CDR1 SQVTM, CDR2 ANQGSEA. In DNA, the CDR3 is TGCAGCGTTGAAGTGGGGGCTGGCTACACCTTC. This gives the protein CSVEVGAGYTF. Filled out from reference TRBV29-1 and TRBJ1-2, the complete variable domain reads SAVISQKPSRDICQRGTSLTIQCQVDSQVTMMFWYRQQPGQSLTLIATANQGSEATYESGFVIDKFPISRPNLTFSTLTVSNMSPEDSSIYLCSVEVGAGYTFGSGTRLTVV.

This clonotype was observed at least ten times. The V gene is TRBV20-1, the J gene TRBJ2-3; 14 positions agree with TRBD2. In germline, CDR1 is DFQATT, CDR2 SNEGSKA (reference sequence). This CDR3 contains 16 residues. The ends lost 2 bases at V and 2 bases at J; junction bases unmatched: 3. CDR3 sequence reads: CSARTGLAGDTDTQYF. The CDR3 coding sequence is TGCAGTGCTAGAACGGGACTAGCGGGGGACACAGATACGCAGTATTTT.

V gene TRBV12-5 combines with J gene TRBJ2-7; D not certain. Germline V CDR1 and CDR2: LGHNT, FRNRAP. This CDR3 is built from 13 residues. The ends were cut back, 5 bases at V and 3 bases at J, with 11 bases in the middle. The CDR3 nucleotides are TGTGCTAGTGGTCCTCGTGGGATCTACGAGCAGTACTTC. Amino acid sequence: CASGPRGIYEQYF.

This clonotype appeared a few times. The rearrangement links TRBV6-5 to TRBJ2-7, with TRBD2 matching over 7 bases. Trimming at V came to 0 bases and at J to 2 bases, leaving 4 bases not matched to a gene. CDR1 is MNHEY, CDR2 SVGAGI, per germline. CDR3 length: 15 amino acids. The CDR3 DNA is TGTGCCAGCAGTTACTCTGCGGGGGAGACCTACGAGCAGTACTTC. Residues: CASSYSAGETYEQYF.

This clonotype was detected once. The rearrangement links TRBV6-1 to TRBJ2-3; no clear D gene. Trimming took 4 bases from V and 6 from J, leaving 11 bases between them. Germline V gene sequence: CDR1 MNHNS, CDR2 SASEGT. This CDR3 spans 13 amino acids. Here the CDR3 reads CASSARMRDTQYF. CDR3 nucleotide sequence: TGTGCCAGCAGTGCCCGGATGCGGGATACGCAGTATTTT.

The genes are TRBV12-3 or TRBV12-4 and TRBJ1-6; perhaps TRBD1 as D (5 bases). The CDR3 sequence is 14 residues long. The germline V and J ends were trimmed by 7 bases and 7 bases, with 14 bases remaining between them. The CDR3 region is CASTPDQGNSPLHF. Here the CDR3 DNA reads TGTGCCAGCACCCCCGACCAGGGAAATTCACCCCTCCACTTT.

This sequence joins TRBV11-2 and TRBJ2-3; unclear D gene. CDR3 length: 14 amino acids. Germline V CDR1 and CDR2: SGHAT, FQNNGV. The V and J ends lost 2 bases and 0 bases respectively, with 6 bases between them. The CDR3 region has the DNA TGTGCCAGCAGCTTACTAGTGAGCACAGATACGCAGTATTTT. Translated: CASSLLVSTDTQYF.

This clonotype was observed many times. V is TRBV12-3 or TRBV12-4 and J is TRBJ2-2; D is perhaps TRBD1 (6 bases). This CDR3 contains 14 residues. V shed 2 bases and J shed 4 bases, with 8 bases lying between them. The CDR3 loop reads CASSLQDSTGELFF. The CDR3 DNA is TGTGCCAGCAGTTTACAGGACAGCACCGGGGAGCTGTTTTTT.

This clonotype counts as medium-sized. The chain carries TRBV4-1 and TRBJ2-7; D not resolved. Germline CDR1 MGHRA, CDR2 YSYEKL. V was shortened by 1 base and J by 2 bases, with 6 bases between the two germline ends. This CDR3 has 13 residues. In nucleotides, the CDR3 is TGCGCCAGCAGCCAAGTTACTGCCTACGAGCAGTACTTC. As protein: CASSQVTAYEQYF.

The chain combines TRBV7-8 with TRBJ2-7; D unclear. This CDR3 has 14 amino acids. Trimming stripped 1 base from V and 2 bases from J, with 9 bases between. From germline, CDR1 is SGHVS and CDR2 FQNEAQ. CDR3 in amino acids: CASSLGPAAYEQYF. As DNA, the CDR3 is TGTGCCAGCAGCTTAGGTCCGGCCGCCTACGAGCAGTACTTC.

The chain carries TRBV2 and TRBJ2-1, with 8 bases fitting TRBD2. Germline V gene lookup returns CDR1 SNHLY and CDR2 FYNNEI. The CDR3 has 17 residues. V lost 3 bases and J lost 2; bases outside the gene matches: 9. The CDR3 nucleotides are TGTGCCAGCAGTGAGGAGCCACTAGCGGCTACCTACAATGAGCAGTTCTTC. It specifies CASSEEPLAATYNEQFF. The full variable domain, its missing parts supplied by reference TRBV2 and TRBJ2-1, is EPEVTQTPSHQVTQMGQEVILRCVPISNHLYFYWYRQILGQKVEFLVSFYNNEISEKSEIFDDQFSVERPDGSNFTLKIRSTKLEDSAMYFCASSEEPLAATYNEQFFGPGTRLTVL.

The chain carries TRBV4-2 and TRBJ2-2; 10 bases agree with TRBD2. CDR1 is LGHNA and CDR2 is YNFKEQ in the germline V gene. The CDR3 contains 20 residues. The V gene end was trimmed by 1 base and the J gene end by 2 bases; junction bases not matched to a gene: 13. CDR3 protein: CASSQGTGASGGPNTGELFF. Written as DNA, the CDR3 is TGTGCCAGCAGCCAAGGAACGGGGGCTAGCGGGGGCCCAAACACCGGGGAGCTGTTTTTT.

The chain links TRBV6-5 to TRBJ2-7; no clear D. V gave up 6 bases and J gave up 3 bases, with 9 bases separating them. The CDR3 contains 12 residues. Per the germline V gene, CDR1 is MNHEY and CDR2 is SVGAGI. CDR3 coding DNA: TGTGCCAGCAGCCCCGGGCGCTACGAGCAGTACTTC. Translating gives CASSPGRYEQYF.